This T cell receptor beta chain was found in a study of CD8 T cells in ankylosing spondylitis. Study outcomes and limitations: CD8+ by phenotype, disease-linked clones were relatively rare in peripheral blood. Blood from ankylosing spondylitis patients appeared to carry a characteristic roughly eight-variant TCR beta motif.

The CDR3 runs 12 residues. Trimming cost V 5 bases and J 0 bases, with 7 bases left between them. In germline, CDR1 is SQVTM, CDR2 ANQGSEA. The authors made TCR beta libraries by quantitative 5'-RACE with molecular barcodes. TCRdb re-analysed the 5' RACE reads in MiXCR, keeping a single row per CDR3 protein. The sample lists under 200,000 distinct CDR3 sequences, 9.5% to 10% seen once, with roughly 16% in the top ten. This clonotype was found many times. Its target is not known. This chain joins TRBV29-1 and TRBJ1-2, with no clear D. This clonotype was obtained from a female donor with ankylosing spondylitis or in good health (not recorded which). Sample: blood, either unsorted or a sorted T cell fraction (not recorded which). The CDR3 bases are TGCAGCGTTAGCGACCCTAACTATGGCTACACCTTC. Protein product: CSVSDPNYGYTF.